The source of this T cell receptor beta chain is a study of blood T cell repertoires in COVID-19. This CDR3 contains 15 residues. Authors' analysis steps: For nucleated cells, counts were estimated from reference gene primer amplification. Data came from immunoSEQ multiplex PCR; TCRdb stores just in-frame clones and leaves some out. V and J calls and clone size follow that table, whereas D and trimming were derived from the DNA. The table has around 16,000 clones, around 86% seen once. The TCR sequence derives from a man in his sixties with acute or convalescent COVID-19. The chain combines TRBV21-1 with TRBJ2-1; no DNA check was done on the table's D call, TRBD2. TRBV21-1 is a recognized pseudogene. Sequenced input: peripheral blood. The CDR3 here is CASSTSSGRAYEQFF. The CDR3 DNA reads TGTGCCAGCAGCACCTCTAGCGGGAGGGCCTATGAGCAGTTCTTC.